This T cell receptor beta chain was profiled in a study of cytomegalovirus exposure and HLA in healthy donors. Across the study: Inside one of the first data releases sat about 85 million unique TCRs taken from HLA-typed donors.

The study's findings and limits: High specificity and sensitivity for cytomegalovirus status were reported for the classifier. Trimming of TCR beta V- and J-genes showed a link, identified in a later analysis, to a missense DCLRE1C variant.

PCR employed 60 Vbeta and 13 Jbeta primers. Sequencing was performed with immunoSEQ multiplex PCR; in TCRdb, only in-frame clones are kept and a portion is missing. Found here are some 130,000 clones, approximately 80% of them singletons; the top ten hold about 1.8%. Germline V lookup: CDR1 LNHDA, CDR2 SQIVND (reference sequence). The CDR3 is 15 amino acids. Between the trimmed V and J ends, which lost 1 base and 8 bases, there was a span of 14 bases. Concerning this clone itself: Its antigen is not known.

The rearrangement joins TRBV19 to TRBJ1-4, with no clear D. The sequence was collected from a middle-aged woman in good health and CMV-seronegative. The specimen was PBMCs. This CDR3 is CASSIVSAPREKLFF. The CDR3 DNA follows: TGTGCCAGTAGTATAGTCTCGGCCCCGAGGGAAAAACTGTTTTTT.